Listed here are 22 T cell receptor beta chains from one sample, sequenced in a study of beta chain features in type 1 diabetes. The sequenced template was cDNA made from the entire isolated RNA. Profiling relied on immunoSEQ multiplex PCR, and the TCRdb table lists in-frame clones only, not all of them. The table lists 150,000 to 200,000 clones, more than 60% of them singletons. The antigens these receptors bind are not known. General study results and limits: Patients with Type 1 diabetes showed moderately but significantly shorter TCRB CDR3s in all four CD4+ subsets.

The sample comprised naive CD4+ T cells from blood. The receptors come from a man younger than 40 with type 1 diabetes.

V is TRBV28 and J is TRBJ2-2; TRBD2 matches 7 bases. From germline, CDR1 is MDHEN and CDR2 SYDVKM. CDR3 size: 15 residues. Germline trimming cut 5 bases from V and 2 bases from J; bases unmatched to any gene: 5. The CDR3 DNA sequence: TGTGCCAGCAGTCAGCGGGGTGTCAACACCGGGGAGCTGTTTTTT. Translation gives CASSQRGVNTGELFF.

The CDR3 is CASSQEGPGGNSPLHF. The CDR3 coding sequence is TGTGCCAGCAGCCAAGAAGGCCCGGGAGGGAATTCACCCCTCCACTTT. This rearrangement joins TRBV14 to TRBJ1-6; D not certain. Germline V CDR1 and CDR2: SGHDN, FVKESK. There are 16 residues in the CDR3. V shed 0 bases and J shed 7 bases, with 13 bases lying between them.

This clone was counted between two and nine times. CDR3 in amino acids: CSAGEIGETQYF. CDR3 in DNA: TGCAGCGCTGGGGAAATTGGGGAGACCCAGTACTTC. The V and J genes are TRBV29-1 and TRBJ2-5; D not resolved. This CDR3 has 12 amino acids. Germline values: CDR1 SQVTM, CDR2 ANQGSEA. Trimming took 7 bases from V and 5 from J, leaving 14 bases between them.

The V and J genes are TRBV7-9 and TRBJ2-3; 8 positions match TRBD2. The CDR3 spans 16 residues. Germline V gives CDR1 SEHNR, CDR2 FQNEAQ (reference sequence). V lost 5 bases and J lost 1; bases outside the gene matches: 8. The CDR3: CASSPGSGGGTDTQYF. CDR3 in DNA: TGTGCCAGCAGCCCGGGAAGCGGGGGTGGCACAGATACGCAGTATTTT.

The gene calls are TRBV20-1 and TRBJ2-5; D perhaps matches TRBD1 (6 bases). Germline lookup yields CDR1 DFQATT and CDR2 SNEGSKA (reference sequence). The ends were cut back, 4 bases at V and 4 bases at J, with 7 bases in the middle. CDR3 size: 11 residues. CDR3 DNA sequence: TGCAGTGCTAACAGGGCAGAGACCCAGTACTTC. This codes for CSANRAETQYF.

CDR3 region: CASSHTGGYYNEQFF. The CDR3 DNA reads as TGCGCCAGCAGCCATACAGGGGGCTACTACAATGAGCAGTTCTTC. The V and J genes are TRBV4-3 and TRBJ2-1; TRBD1 matches 9 bases. V shed 3 bases and J 3 bases; nucleotides not matched to a gene: 3. The CDR3 has 15 residues. Germline V CDR1 and CDR2: LGHNA, YSLEER.

The chain employs TRBV2 and TRBJ2-7, with a weak D call TRBD1 (6 bases). Germline V gene sequence: CDR1 SNHLY, CDR2 FYNNEI. With 2 bases removed from V and 3 bases from J, the gap between germline ends came to 20 bases. This CDR3 spans 17 amino acids. CDR3 DNA: TGTGCCAGCAGTGAAAGGGGGACGCGCCTCCCCGACTACGAGCAGTACTTC. Translated: CASSERGTRLPDYEQYF.

The chain recombines TRBV2 with TRBJ2-7; D uncertain. The CDR3 is made up of 15 amino acids. Trimming left V 3 bases short and J 4 bases short, with 16 bases between. Per the germline V gene, CDR1 is SNHLY and CDR2 is FYNNEI. In DNA, the CDR3 is TGTGCCAGCAGTGATGGCGGCAGAGACCGTTACGAGCAGTACTTC. This gives the protein CASSDGGRDRYEQYF.

The rearrangement links TRBV29-1 to TRBJ1-1, with 7 bases identical to TRBD1. This CDR3 comprises 14 residues. Germline V gene sequence: CDR1 SQVTM, CDR2 ANQGSEA. V trimming: 5 bases; J trimming: 3 bases; junction bases outside the gene matches: 9. The CDR3 reads CSVHSGGEDTEAFF. CDR3 DNA: TGCAGCGTTCATTCAGGGGGGGAAGACACTGAAGCTTTCTTT.

CDR3 sequence reads: CASSLGGQETQYF. The DNA for the CDR3 is TGTGCCAGCTCACTGGGGGGCCAAGAGACCCAGTACTTC. The V and J genes are TRBV18 and TRBJ2-5, with TRBD2 as a possible D gene (6 bases). Trimming cost V 4 bases and J 1 base, with 7 bases left between them. Per germline, CDR1 KGHSH and CDR2 LQKENI. The CDR3 is 13 residues long.

V usage is TRBV29-1 and J usage is TRBJ1-2; 7 positions agree with TRBD1. J was trimmed by 3 bases and V by 7 bases; bases with no gene match: 8. CDR1 SQVTM and CDR2 ANQGSEA come from the germline V gene. The CDR3 consists of 13 residues. The CDR3 reads CSAGQDLYYGYTF. The CDR3 coding sequence is TGCAGCGCCGGACAGGACCTTTACTATGGCTACACCTTC. Full variable domain (missing parts from reference TRBV29-1 and TRBJ1-2): SAVISQKPSRDICQRGTSLTIQCQVDSQVTMMFWYRQQPGQSLTLIATANQGSEATYESGFVIDKFPISRPNLTFSTLTVSNMSPEDSSIYLCSAGQDLYYGYTFGSGTRLTVV.

A few counts support this clone. The CDR3 DNA sequence: TGCAGTGCCGCCTTGTCGGGGCCCCAGCATTTT. Translation gives CSAALSGPQHF. This rearrangement joins TRBV20-1 to TRBJ1-5; D is ambiguous. This CDR3 has 11 residues. V was clipped by 6 bases and J by 9 bases, with 12 bases between them. CDR1 is DFQATT and CDR2 is SNEGSKA in the germline V gene (reference sequence).

The V and J genes are TRBV19 and TRBJ2-7; D unclear. V dropped 5 bases and J dropped 1 base, with 18 bases sitting between them. Germline CDR1 reads LNHDA; CDR2 reads SQIVND (reference sequence). This CDR3 has 16 amino acids. The CDR3: CASSVSWRPTSYEQYF. The CDR3 DNA reads as TGTGCCAGTAGTGTATCATGGAGACCAACTTCCTACGAGCAGTACTTC.

This rearrangement joins TRBV29-1 to TRBJ1-1; D possibly corresponds to TRBD1 (5 bases). This CDR3 contains 13 residues. CDR1 and CDR2 (germline): SQVTM, ANQGSEA. DNA for the CDR3: TGCAGTGCAGGACGGGGGAGGAACACTGAAGCTTTCTTT. Translation: CSAGRGRNTEAFF.

The table lists this clone with a few counts. The rearrangement joins TRBV30 to TRBJ2-5; D is ambiguous. This CDR3 is built from 12 residues. Germline CDR1 and CDR2: GTSNPN and SVGIG (reference sequence). The V gene lost 7 bases and the J gene lost 0 bases, with 9 bases spanning the gap. In DNA form, the CDR3 reads TGTGCCTCCAAAATTTACCAAGAGACCCAGTACTTC. Amino acid sequence: CASKIYQETQYF.

The CDR3 nucleotides are TGTGCCACCAGCAGAGATGGAGCCCGGCGGGCGCAGTATTTT. Its translation is CATSRDGARRAQYF. The chain combines TRBV15 with TRBJ2-3; possibly TRBD2 for D (5 bases). Trimming pared 0 bases from V and 10 bases from J, leaving 14 bases between. The CDR3 length is 14 residues. Germline-derived CDR1 and CDR2 are LNHNV and YYDKDF (reference sequence).

CDR3 residues: CASSQTGIEQYF. The DNA of the CDR3 is TGTGCCAGCAGCCAGACAGGGATCGAGCAGTACTTC. This sequence joins TRBV7-2 and TRBJ2-7; 7 bases fit TRBD1. V shed 5 bases, J shed 6 bases, and the junction held 4 bases outside the gene matches. The CDR3 is 12 residues long. Germline V CDR1 and CDR2: SGHTA, FQGNSA.

V is TRBV29-1 and J is TRBJ2-7; 12 bases match TRBD2. CDR1 is SQVTM, CDR2 ANQGSEA, per germline. CDR3 length equals 16 residues. The junction had 10 bases not matched to a gene; V was cut back by 1 base and J by 6 bases. The chain's CDR3 is CSVEGTTSGGKAEQYF. For the CDR3, the DNA is TGCAGCGTTGAAGGAACGACTAGCGGGGGCAAGGCCGAGCAGTACTTC.

The rearrangement uses TRBV7-2 and TRBJ2-3; the match to TRBD2 covers 10 bases. Germline V CDR1 and CDR2: SGHTA, FQGNSA. The CDR3 loop spans 15 amino acids. The V and J ends lost 1 base and 4 bases, in that order; junction bases with no gene match: 2. Here the CDR3 DNA reads TGTGCCAGCAGCTTAGGCACTAGCGGGGCAGATACGCAGTATTTT. This encodes CASSLGTSGADTQYF.

The chain uses TRBV5-1 and TRBJ2-7; possible D gene TRBD2, 5 bases. This CDR3 region has 14 residues. CDR1 and CDR2 from the germline V gene are SGHRS and YFSETQ. V was shortened by 0 bases and J by 2 bases, with 9 bases between the two germline ends. The CDR3 nucleotides read TGCGCCAGCAGCTTGGGAGGGAAGCCCTACGAGCAGTACTTC. It encodes CASSLGGKPYEQYF.

Notes on this clone: The same CDR3 arises from other DNA sequences in this sample as well. This chain connects TRBV29-1 to TRBJ1-1; D not certain. V dropped 3 bases and J dropped 1 base, with 6 bases sitting between them. Per germline, CDR1 SQVTM and CDR2 ANQGSEA. This CDR3 region has 12 residues. In DNA form, the CDR3 reads TGCAGCGTTGATAGAGGGAACACTGAAGCTTTCTTT. As protein: CSVDRGNTEAFF.

V and J are TRBV20-1 and TRBJ2-1; D not resolved. The CDR3 is 11 residues long. The germline V gene encodes CDR1 DFQATT and CDR2 SNEGSKA (reference sequence). The ends were cut back, 3 bases at V and 8 bases at J, with 8 bases in the middle. The CDR3 protein is CSARMPDEQFF. The DNA for the CDR3 is TGCAGTGCTAGGATGCCGGATGAGCAGTTCTTC.